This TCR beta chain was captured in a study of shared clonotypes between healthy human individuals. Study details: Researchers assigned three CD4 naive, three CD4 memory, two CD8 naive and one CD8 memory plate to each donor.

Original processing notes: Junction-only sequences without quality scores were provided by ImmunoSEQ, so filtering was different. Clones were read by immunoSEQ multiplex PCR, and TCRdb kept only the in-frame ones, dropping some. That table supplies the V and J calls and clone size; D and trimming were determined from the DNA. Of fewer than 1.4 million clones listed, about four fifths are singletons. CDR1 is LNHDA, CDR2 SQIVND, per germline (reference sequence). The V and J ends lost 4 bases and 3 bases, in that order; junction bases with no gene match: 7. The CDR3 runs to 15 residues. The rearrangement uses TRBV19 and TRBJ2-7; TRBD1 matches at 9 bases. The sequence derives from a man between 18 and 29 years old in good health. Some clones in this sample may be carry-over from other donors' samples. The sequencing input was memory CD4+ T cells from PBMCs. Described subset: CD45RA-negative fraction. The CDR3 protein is CASSTGQGIIYEQYF. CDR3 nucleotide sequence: TGTGCCAGTAGTACTGGACAGGGGATCATCTACGAGCAGTACTTC.